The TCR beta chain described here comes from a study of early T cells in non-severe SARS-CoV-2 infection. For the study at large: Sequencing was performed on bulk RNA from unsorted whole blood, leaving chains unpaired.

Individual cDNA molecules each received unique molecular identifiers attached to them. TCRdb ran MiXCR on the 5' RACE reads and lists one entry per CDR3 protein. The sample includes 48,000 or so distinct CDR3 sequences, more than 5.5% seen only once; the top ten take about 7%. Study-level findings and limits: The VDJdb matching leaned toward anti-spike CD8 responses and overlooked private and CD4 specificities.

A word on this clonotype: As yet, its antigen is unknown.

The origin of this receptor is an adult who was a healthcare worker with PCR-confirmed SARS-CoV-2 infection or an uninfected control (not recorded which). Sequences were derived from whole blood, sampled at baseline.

The CDR3 DNA is TGTGCCAGCATCACTTCACCGGGACAGGGTTACGAGCAGTACTTC. Translating gives CASITSPGQGYEQYF. V gene TRBV6-2 or TRBV6-3 combines with J gene TRBJ2-7; 9 bases match TRBD1. Germline CDR1 reads MNHEY; CDR2 reads SVGEGT. The CDR3 totals 15 residues. The V segment lost 7 bases and the J segment 4 bases; nucleotides outside the gene matches: 11.